Below, one T cell receptor (beta chain) is given with its context. MiXCR was run by TCRdb on the 5' RACE reads, yielding one entry per CDR3 protein. The sample gives 450,000 to 650,000 distinct CDR3 sequences, 13% to 15% of which show up once; roughly 0.46% is in the top ten. The germline CDR1 and CDR2 sequences are LGHDT and YNNKEL (reference sequence). The CDR3 extends over 14 amino acids. V was shortened by 1 base and J by 7 bases, with 11 bases between the two germline ends. This sample is drawn from a study of identical twins. In addition, the sample was reused for a study of yellow fever vaccine responses in identical twins.

The sequence was collected from a woman between 18 and 29 years old in good health. The gene calls are TRBV3-1 and TRBJ2-1; possibly TRBD2 for D (6 bases). The sequenced material came from CD4+ T cells sorted from blood. As DNA, the CDR3 is TGTGCCAGCAGCCAAGGGGGAGGTCCTAATGAGCAGTTCTTC. It specifies CASSQGGGPNEQFF.